A selection of T cell receptor beta chains follows, all from one sample in a study of cytomegalovirus exposure and HLA in healthy donors. Produced via immunoSEQ multiplex PCR; TCRdb's table is partial and in-frame only. This table holds around 25,000 clones, 75% to 85% found once. Input material: PBMCs. These receptor sequences come from a male donor in good health and CMV-seronegative. Both conserved end residues are part of each CDR3. A D gene is named only where the DNA matches it firmly. Size is omitted from some rows. Given values are once, few, many or a class for expanded clones.

j_call v_call d_call clone_size cdr3_nt cdr3_aa
TRBJ2-3 TRBV28 NA NA TGTGCCAGCAGTTTATGGTTCGGGAGCACAGATACGCAGTATTTT CASSLWFGSTDTQYF
TRBJ1-5 TRBV19 NA few TGTGCCAGTAGTATGAGGAAATCGACAGATAGCAATCAGCCCCAGCATTTT CASSMRKSTDSNQPQHF
TRBJ2-3 TRBV5-8 TRBD2 NA TGTGCCAGCGGGACCCGACTAGCGGCTAGCACAGATACGCAGTATTTT CASGTRLAASTDTQYF
TRBJ1-2 TRBV6-1 NA NA TGTGCCAGCAGTGATGGCAGGGATGGCTACACCTTC CASSDGRDGYTF
TRBJ2-3 TRBV7-2 TRBD2 NA TGTGCCAGCAGCTTAGTTTGGGCTAGCGGTACAGATACGCAGTATTTT CASSLVWASGTDTQYF
TRBJ2-5 TRBV7-9 TRBD1 NA TGTGCCAGCACCGAGAGGGGGCCCCAAGAGACCCAGTACTTC CASTERGPQETQYF
TRBJ2-7 TRBV6-1 NA NA TGTGCCAGCAGTGAAGCCAGAGGGATTAGCTACGAGCAGTACTTC CASSEARGISYEQYF
TRBJ1-4 TRBV28 NA NA TGTGCCAGCAGTTTTCAGGGAAATGAAAAACTGTTTTTT CASSFQGNEKLFF
TRBJ2-3 TRBV4-2 NA NA TGTGCCAGTAGCCAGGCGGCGGGAACGACAGATACGCAGTATTTT CASSQAAGTTDTQYF
TRBJ2-7 TRBV5-1 TRBD2 once TGCGCCAGCAGCTTGCGACTAGCGGGGTTAGGTTCCTACGAGCAGTACTTC CASSLRLAGLGSYEQYF
TRBJ2-6 TRBV10-3 NA NA TGTGCCATCAGTGAGTCAGAAGGGAGTGGGGCCAACGTCCTGACTTTC CAISESEGSGANVLTF
TRBJ2-1 TRBV7-3 NA NA TGTGCCAGCAGCTCAAGCGACAATGAGCAGTTCTTC CASSSSDNEQFF
TRBJ2-1 TRBV27 NA NA TGTGCCAGCAGAAAACGACTAGTTGCGGACAATGAGCAGTTCTTC CASRKRLVADNEQFF
TRBJ2-1 TRBV28 TRBD1 NA TGTGCCAGTTTTAAGGAGACAGGGTCCTACAATGAGCAGTTCTTC CASFKETGSYNEQFF
TRBJ1-1 TRBV2 NA NA TGTGCCAGCAGAGGGGGGGGCGCGAGTCCTGAAGCTTTCTTT CASRGGGASPEAFF
TRBJ2-5 TRBV5-1 NA NA TGCGCCAGCAGCTTGTGGCAGGGAGGAGAGACCCAGTACTTC CASSLWQGGETQYF
TRBJ1-2 TRBV4-3 NA NA TGCGCCAGCAGCCAAGAAAACCGAAGGCCGGAGGCGGGCTATGGCTACACCTTC CASSQENRRPEAGYGYTF
TRBJ1-1 TRBV4-2 NA NA TGTGCCAGCAGCCAAGGTCCCTCTGAAGCTTTCTTT CASSQGPSEAFF
TRBJ2-7 TRBV12-5 NA NA TGTGCTAGTGGTTTGCCATCGGTGGAGAGGGGGAACGAGCAGTACTTC CASGLPSVERGNEQYF
TRBJ1-5 TRBV2 NA NA TGTGCCAGCAGCAAATCAGGCTATAGCAATCAGCCCCAGCATTTT CASSKSGYSNQPQHF
TRBJ2-7 TRBV4-2 TRBD1 NA TGTGCCAGCAGCCAAGCCGGGACAGGGAGCTACGAGCAGTACTTC CASSQAGTGSYEQYF
TRBJ1-5 TRBV6-5 NA NA TGTGCCAGCAGCTTATCCGATCAGCCCCAGCATTTT CASSLSDQPQHF
TRBJ2-5 TRBV28 TRBD2 NA TGTGCCAGCAGTCCCTCGGGACTAGCGGCCCCCGGTGAGACCCAGTACTTC CASSPSGLAAPGETQYF
TRBJ2-1 TRBV10-3 NA NA TGTGCCATCAGTGATGCAGGGATAGCTATGAATGAGCAGTTCTTC CAISDAGIAMNEQFF
TRBJ2-3 TRBV28 TRBD2 NA TGTGCCAGCAGTTCCTCGACTAGCGGGAGACCAGATACGCAGTATTTT CASSSSTSGRPDTQYF
TRBJ2-4 TRBV13 TRBD1 NA TGTGCCAGCAGCCAGGGGACAGGGGAAGACGTTATGAAAGCCAAAAACATTCAGTACTTC CASSQGTGEDVMKAKNIQYF
TRBJ2-3 TRBV4-3 TRBD2 NA TGCGCCAGCAGCCAAGGGACTAGCGGAACTAGCACAGATACGCAGTATTTT CASSQGTSGTSTDTQYF
TRBJ1-1 TRBV7-9 NA NA TGTGCCAGCAGCCTCCTCTCGAGCATGAACACTGAAGCTTTCTTT CASSLLSSMNTEAFF
TRBJ2-7 TRBV6-5 TRBD1 few TGTGCCAGCACCAGGGGACAGGGCTCCTACGAGCAGTACTTC CASTRGQGSYEQYF
TRBJ2-7 TRBV19 NA NA TGTGCCAGTAGTACTCCGGGGGTCGGTCGCTACGAGCAGTACTTC CASSTPGVGRYEQYF
TRBJ2-7 TRBV5-4 TRBD1 NA TGTGCCAGCAGCTCACAGGGGACAGCAGTCCACGAGCAGTACTTC CASSSQGTAVHEQYF
TRBJ2-5 TRBV28 NA NA TGTGCCAGCATTCACAGGGATTGGGAGACCCAGTACTTC CASIHRDWETQYF
TRBJ2-2 TRBV2 TRBD1 NA TGTGCCAGCAGTAAGGGACAGGGGCGACCCACCGGGGAGCTGTTTTTT CASSKGQGRPTGELFF
TRBJ1-1 TRBV18 NA NA TGTGCCAGCTCCCTTACAGGGCTTGGCACTGAAGCTTTCTTT CASSLTGLGTEAFF
TRBJ1-4 TRBV5-1 TRBD1 few TGCGCCAGCAGCTTGGGACAGGGAATCGGAGAAAAACTGTTTTTT CASSLGQGIGEKLFF
TRBJ1-6 TRBV6-4 NA NA TGTGCCAGCACGGTTCAGGGCGCCTATAATTCACCCCTCCACTTT CASTVQGAYNSPLHF
TRBJ1-6 TRBV5-1 TRBD1 NA TGCGCCAGCAGCTTGGGGACAGGGGGTTCACCCCTCCACTTT CASSLGTGGSPLHF
TRBJ2-1 TRBV7-9 TRBD2 few TGTGCCAGCAGCTTAGGGGGTAGCGGGGTCTCCTACAATGAGCAGTTCTTC CASSLGGSGVSYNEQFF
TRBJ2-5 TRBV28 TRBD2 NA TGTGCCAGCAGTGAACTAGCGGGAGGCCCGGGGGAGCAGTACTTC CASSELAGGPGEQYF
TRBJ2-3 TRBV4-3 TRBD2 NA TGCGCCAGCAGCCAAGAGCGGCGGGGGGCCACAGATACGCAGTATTTT CASSQERRGATDTQYF
TRBJ1-1 TRBV5-1 NA NA TGCGCCAGCAGCTTGTTGACATTGTCATCCACTGAAGCTTTCTTT CASSLLTLSSTEAFF
TRBJ2-5 TRBV29-1 TRBD2 NA TGCAGCGCCTACGGCGGGAGCGGGGAGACCCAGTACTTC CSAYGGSGETQYF
TRBJ1-1 TRBV6-1 NA few TGTGCCAGCGGGGAGCGGACTGAAGCTTTCTTT CASGERTEAFF
TRBJ2-7 TRBV5-3 NA NA TGTGCCAGAAGCTTGATGGGGCAGGGCCACTACGAGCAGTACTTC CARSLMGQGHYEQYF
TRBJ2-7 TRBV4-1 TRBD2 NA TGCGCCAGCAGCCAAGGCGGGAGCGGGACCTACGAGCAGTACTTC CASSQGGSGTYEQYF
TRBJ2-7 TRBV7-9 NA NA TGTGCCAGCAGTTCCCGACAGCCCTACGAGCAGTACTTC CASSSRQPYEQYF
TRBJ2-1 TRBV27 NA NA TGTGCCAGCAGTTTAGGAATAGCCCTATACAATGAGCAGTTCTTC CASSLGIALYNEQFF
TRBJ1-6 TRBV6-1 NA few TGTGCCAGCAGTGAATTGAAGGGGAGGTATAATTCACCCCTCCACTTT CASSELKGRYNSPLHF
TRBJ2-2 TRBV19 NA NA TGTGCCAGTACGAGCCTGAACACCGGGGAGCTGTTTTTT CASTSLNTGELFF
TRBJ2-2 TRBV7-9 NA NA TGTGCCAGCGGGGTAGCCGGGGTCGGGGAGCTGTTTTTT CASGVAGVGELFF
TRBJ1-4 TRBV28 TRBD1 NA TGTGCCAGCAGTTCCACAGGGGGGACTAATGAAAAACTGTTTTTT CASSSTGGTNEKLFF
TRBJ2-5 TRBV28 NA few TGTGCCAGCAGTTACTGGGAGGCAGTACAAGAGACCCAGTACTTC CASSYWEAVQETQYF